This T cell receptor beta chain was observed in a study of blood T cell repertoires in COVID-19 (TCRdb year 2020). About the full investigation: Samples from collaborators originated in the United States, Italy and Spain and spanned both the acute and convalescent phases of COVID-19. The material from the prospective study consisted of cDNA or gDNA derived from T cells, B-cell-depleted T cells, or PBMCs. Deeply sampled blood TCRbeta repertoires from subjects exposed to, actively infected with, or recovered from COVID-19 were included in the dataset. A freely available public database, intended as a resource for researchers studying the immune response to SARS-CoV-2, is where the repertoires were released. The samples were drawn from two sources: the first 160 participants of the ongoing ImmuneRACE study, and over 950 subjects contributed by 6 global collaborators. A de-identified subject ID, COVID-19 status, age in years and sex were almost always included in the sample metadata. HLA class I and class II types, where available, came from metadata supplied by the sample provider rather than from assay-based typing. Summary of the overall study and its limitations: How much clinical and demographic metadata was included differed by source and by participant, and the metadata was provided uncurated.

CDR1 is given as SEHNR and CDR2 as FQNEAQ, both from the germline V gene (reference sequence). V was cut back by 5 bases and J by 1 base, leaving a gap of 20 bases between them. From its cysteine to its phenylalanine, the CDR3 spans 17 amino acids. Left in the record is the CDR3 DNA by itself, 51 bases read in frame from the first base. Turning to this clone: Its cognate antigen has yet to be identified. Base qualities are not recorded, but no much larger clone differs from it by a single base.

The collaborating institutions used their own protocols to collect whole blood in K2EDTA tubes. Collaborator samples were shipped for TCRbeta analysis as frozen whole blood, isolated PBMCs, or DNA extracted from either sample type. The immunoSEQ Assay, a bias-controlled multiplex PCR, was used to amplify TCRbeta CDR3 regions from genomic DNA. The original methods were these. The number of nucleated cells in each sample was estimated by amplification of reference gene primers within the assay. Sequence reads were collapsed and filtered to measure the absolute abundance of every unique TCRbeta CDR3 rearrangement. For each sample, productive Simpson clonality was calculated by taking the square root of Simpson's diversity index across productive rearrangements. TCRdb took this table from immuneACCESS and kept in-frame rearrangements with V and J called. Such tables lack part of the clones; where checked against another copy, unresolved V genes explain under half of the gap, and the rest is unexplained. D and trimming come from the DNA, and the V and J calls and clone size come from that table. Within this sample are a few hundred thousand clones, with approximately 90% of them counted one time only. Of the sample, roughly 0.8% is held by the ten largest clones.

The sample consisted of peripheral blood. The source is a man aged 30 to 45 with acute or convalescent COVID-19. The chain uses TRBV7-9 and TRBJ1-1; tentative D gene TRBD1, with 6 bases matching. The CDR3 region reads CASSTALLQGANTEAFF. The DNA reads TGTGCCAGCAGCACGGCCTTACTACAGGGAGCGAACACTGAAGCTTTCTTT.